This entry lists 17 T cell receptor beta chains sequenced from one sample in a study of Ad26.COV2.S vaccination and SARS-CoV-2 variants. Profiled with immunoSEQ multiplex PCR; TCRdb holds only in-frame clones, not every one. This table has about 440,000 clones, about 90% appearing once. The treatment denotes: around 19 received Ad26.COV2.S at low or high dose, single or two shots; roughly five received placebo; per-sample allocation not given. Each sample was drawn 63 days after the first injection (of vaccine or placebo). Sequencing used peripheral blood, obtained in a trial of Ad26.COV2.S vaccine versus placebo. The receptors come from a person aged 18-60 years who received the Ad26.COV2.S COVID-19 vaccine or a placebo.

The V and J genes are TRBV15 and TRBJ2-6, with D perhaps matching TRBD2 (5 bases). Trimming removed 0 bases from V and 0 bases from J, with 12 bases in between. Germline values: CDR1 LNHNV, CDR2 YYDKDF (reference sequence). This CDR3 is built from 18 residues. This CDR3 is CATSRDILVGSGANVLTF. The CDR3 DNA sequence: TGTGCCACCAGCAGAGATATACTAGTGGGCTCTGGGGCCAACGTCCTGACTTTC. Full variable domain (remainder filled in from reference TRBV15 and TRBJ2-6): DAMVIQNPRYQVTQFGKPVTLSCSQTLNHNVMYWYQQKSSQAPKLLFHYYDKDFNNEADTPDNFQSRRPNTSFCFLDIRSPGLGDTAMYLCATSRDILVGSGANVLTFGAGSRLTVL.

CDR3 sequence (DNA): TGTGCCAGCAGAAGCGAACAGGGGAGGGTTCAGCCCCAGCATTTT. This codes for CASRSEQGRVQPQHF. This sequence joins TRBV6-5 and TRBJ1-5; 7 positions agree with TRBD1. The CDR3 contains 15 residues. Germline V gives CDR1 MNHEY, CDR2 SVGAGI. V dropped 6 bases and J dropped 6; count of bases not matched to a gene: 11.

CDR3 DNA: TGTGCCAGCAGCCAAGACCTCCTAGCGGGCCAGCAGTTCTTC. Protein: CASSQDLLAGQQFF. The rearrangement joins TRBV3-1 (or the pseudogene TRBV3-2) to TRBJ2-1; 8 bases match TRBD2. The CDR3 totals 14 residues. The V segment lost 0 bases and the J segment 11 bases; nucleotides outside the gene matches: 6. Germline V gene sequence: CDR1 LGHDT, CDR2 YNNKEL (reference sequence).

The chain carries TRBV14 and TRBJ2-1, with no clear D. Between the trimmed V and J ends, which lost 1 base and 12 bases, there was a span of 13 bases. The CDR3 consists of 13 residues. CDR1 SGHDN and CDR2 FVKESK come from the germline V gene. CDR3 nucleotide sequence: TGTGCCAGCAGCCAAGGGGGTCGGTTAGTGCAGTTCTTC. Amino acids: CASSQGGRLVQFF.

The chain uses TRBV10-3 and TRBJ1-4; 8 bases match TRBD1. Germline V CDR1 and CDR2: ENHRY, SYGVKD. The CDR3 is made up of 13 amino acids. J was trimmed by 6 bases and V by 10 bases; bases with no gene match: 7. CDR3 coding DNA: TGTGCCACTAGGGACAGGAGGGATGAAAAACTGTTTTTT. This codes for CATRDRRDEKLFF.

The chain carries TRBV4-1 and TRBJ1-3; 7 nucleotides agree with TRBD1. CDR3 length: 17 residues. Germline V gives CDR1 MGHRA, CDR2 YSYEKL. Trimming cost V 0 bases and J 0 bases; bases outside gene matches: 5. The CDR3 DNA reads TGCGCCAGCAGCCAAGATTGGACAGGTAACTCTGGAAACACCATATATTTT. Its translation: CASSQDWTGNSGNTIYF.

This chain uses TRBV4-3 with TRBJ2-2, with 7 bases matching TRBD1. Losses at the gene ends were 2 bases for V and 4 bases for J; bases not matched to a gene: 4. This CDR3 has 15 amino acids. The V gene's germline CDR1 is LGHNA and CDR2 YSLEER. The CDR3 DNA reads as TGCGCCAGCAGCCAAAGACAGGGAATCACCGGGGAGCTGTTTTTT. This codes for CASSQRQGITGELFF.

Only one count was recorded for this clone. The V call is TRBV27, the J call TRBJ2-7; no clear D gene. Trimming pared 6 bases from V and 3 bases from J, leaving 12 bases between. Germline values: CDR1 MNHEY, CDR2 SMNVEV (reference sequence). The CDR3 extends over 13 amino acids. The CDR3 sequence is CASSRTPLYEQYF. CDR3 nucleotide sequence: TGTGCCAGCAGCAGGACCCCCCTCTACGAGCAGTACTTC.

The rearrangement links TRBV25-1 to TRBJ2-1, with D tentatively TRBD1 (5 bases). The CDR3 is 15 amino acids. From germline, CDR1 is MGHDK and CDR2 SYGVNS. Trimming left V 6 bases short and J 6 bases short, with 18 bases between. The CDR3 DNA sequence: TGTGCCAGCAGCTCTAACAAGGGGAACATCAATGAGCAGTTCTTC. Its protein product is CASSSNKGNINEQFF.

J is TRBJ2-1 and V is TRBV7-9, with D possibly matching TRBD2 (5 bases). The germline V gene has CDR1 SEHNR and CDR2 FQNEAQ (reference sequence). The CDR3 is 11 residues long. The V gene lost 6 bases and the J gene lost 10 bases, with 10 bases spanning the gap. The CDR3 DNA reads as TGTGCCAGCAGTTCCGAGCGGGAGCAGTTCTTC. Its protein product is CASSSEREQFF.

This clone has more than one count but fewer than ten. Additional DNA sequences in this sample encode the identical CDR3. The rearrangement uses TRBV11-2 and TRBJ2-7; tentative D call: TRBD1 (5 bases). The length of the CDR3 is 14 residues. CDR1 is SGHAT and CDR2 is FQNNGV in the germline V gene. Deletions cut 3 bases from V and 2 bases from J, with 11 bases between. CDR3 protein: CASSLGSGTYEQYF. CDR3 bases: TGTGCCAGCAGCTTGGGGTCAGGGACCTACGAGCAGTACTTC.

V usage is TRBV28 and J usage is TRBJ2-1; 7 bases line up with TRBD2. J gave up 7 bases and V 3 bases, and 9 bases lay outside the gene matches. The CDR3 totals 15 residues. CDR1 and CDR2 (germline): MDHEN, SYDVKM. CDR3 DNA sequence: TGTGCCAGCAGTTTTGTGGCGGGAGTTGAGAATGAGCAGTTCTTC. Translated, it gives CASSFVAGVENEQFF. Filled out from reference TRBV28 and TRBJ2-1, the complete variable domain reads DVKVTQSSRYLVKRTGEKVFLECVQDMDHENMFWYRQDPGLGLRLIYFSYDVKMKEKGDIPEGYSVSREKKERFSLILESASTNQTSMYLCASSFVAGVENEQFFGPGTRLTVL.

This sequence joins TRBV29-1 and TRBJ2-4; D not resolved. The CDR3 spans 12 residues. The V end lost 7 bases, the J end lost 8 bases, and 15 bases lay between the germline ends. CDR1 is SQVTM and CDR2 is ANQGSEA in the germline V gene. CDR3 protein: CSADTNRDIQYF. CDR3 DNA: TGCAGCGCCGACACAAACCGGGACATTCAGTACTTC.

The V gene is TRBV3-1 (or the pseudogene TRBV3-2), the J gene TRBJ2-2; D not resolved. The CDR3 is made up of 12 amino acids. Per germline, CDR1 LGHDT and CDR2 YNNKEL (reference sequence). V shed 3 bases and J shed 4 bases, with 3 bases lying between them. DNA for the CDR3: TGTGCCAGCAGCCAGAGCACCGGGGAGCTGTTTTTT. Protein sequence: CASSQSTGELFF.

V gene TRBV19 combines with J gene TRBJ2-3, with 7 bases aligning to TRBD2. CDR1 and CDR2 from the germline V gene are LNHDA and SQIVND (reference sequence). The CDR3 loop spans 14 amino acids. The ends lost 5 bases at V and 4 bases at J; junction bases unmatched: 6. The CDR3 protein is CASSRGGSSDTQYF. CDR3 coding DNA: TGTGCCAGTAGTCGGGGCGGGAGTTCAGATACGCAGTATTTT.

The gene calls are TRBV6-1 and TRBJ2-5; 7 bases map to TRBD1. V lost 1 base and J lost 4; bases outside the gene matches: 15. This CDR3 comprises 18 residues. Germline V gene sequence: CDR1 MNHNS, CDR2 SASEGT. CDR3: CASSEGFSAGGRSETQYF. CDR3 in DNA: TGTGCCAGCAGTGAAGGGTTTAGTGCAGGGGGACGCTCAGAGACCCAGTACTTC.

In this sample, this clone turned up once. The chain couples TRBV3-1 (or the pseudogene TRBV3-2) to TRBJ2-7; 8 bases are shared with TRBD2. Germline V gives CDR1 LGHDT, CDR2 YNNKEL (reference sequence). J gave up 5 bases and V 7 bases, and 10 bases lay outside the gene matches. CDR3 length: 14 amino acids. The CDR3 is CASTPQMTSDEQYF. In DNA, the CDR3 is TGTGCCAGCACCCCACAAATGACTAGCGACGAGCAGTACTTC.